The sequence of this TCR beta chain was determined in a study of shared clonotypes between healthy human individuals. Study outcomes and limitations: A reduction in generation probabilities was seen for non-shared clonotypes relative to those shared by all four donors.

Naive CD8 isolation took CD45RO-negative cells positively selected for CCR7 and excluded terminally differentiated effector memory CD45RA+ cells. There were no recent acute infections or vaccinations among the donors, who were healthy HIV-negative adults. The CDR3 covers 12 residues. The V end was cut by 3 bases, the J end by 5 bases, with 9 bases between. Germline V gene data show CDR1 as SGDLS and CDR2 as YYNGEE. Original processing notes: Filtering differed for immunoSEQ, which gave only junction sequences without quality scores. This table comes from immunoSEQ multiplex PCR, and its TCRdb copy is limited to in-frame clones, with some not included. Clone size and the V and J calls come from that table; the DNA yielded D and trimming. The sample lists roughly 850,000 clones, around 96% occurring once. As for this clone: Its antigen is currently unknown.

This receptor was obtained from a man aged 25 to 40 in good health. This chain links TRBV9 with TRBJ2-7; no clear D gene. What was sequenced was naive CD8+ T cells sorted from blood. The CDR3 region is CASSGPFDEQYF. In DNA, the CDR3 is TGTGCCAGCAGCGGGCCGTTTGACGAGCAGTACTTC.